This T cell receptor beta chain derives from a study of shared clonotypes between healthy human individuals. CDR3 length: 16 residues. With 1 base clipped from V and 3 bases from J, the junction kept 1 base outside the gene matches. Germline CDR1 KGHSH, CDR2 LQKENI. Running of the assay took place at deep level. The data were produced by immunoSEQ multiplex PCR, yet TCRdb's version contains in-frame clones alone and is incomplete. The sample lists about 680,000 clones, 55% to 85% occurring once. The study, taken as a whole, reports: Four donors held about 5% of naive CD4 clonotypes in common.

On this clone: Antigen unknown.

The chain recombines TRBV18 with TRBJ2-1, with 12 bases aligning to TRBD2. The TCR was taken from a woman aged 25 to 45 in good health. Sequenced material: memory CD4+ T cells sorted from blood. Subset noted: CD45RA-negative fraction. CDR3 in amino acids: CASSPRLAGVYNEQFF. The CDR3 nucleotides read TGTGCCAGCTCACCACGACTAGCGGGAGTCTACAATGAGCAGTTCTTC.